This TCR beta chain is drawn from a study of blood T cell repertoires in COVID-19. Background on the study: PBMCs, B-cell-depleted T cells, or T cells were the source of the cDNA or gDNA that made up the material.

The CDR3 has 16 amino acids. The germline V gene encodes CDR1 SEHNR and CDR2 FQNEAQ (reference sequence). The J segment lost 2 bases and the V segment lost 1 base, leaving 3 bases of the junction unmatched. Generated by immunoSEQ multiplex PCR, the TCRdb table keeps only in-frame clones and is missing some. Among some 170,000 clones listed, about 90% were seen once. Those who participated ranged in age from roughly 18 to 95 years and resided in 24 US areas. Participant-reported clinical history was the basis for cohort assignment. Sequenced input: PBMCs or T cells enriched from blood (not recorded which). The receptor was derived from a human donor with acute COVID-19. The donor label of this sample is uncertain. The chain carries TRBV7-9 and TRBJ2-5; 11 bases are a match to TRBD1. CDR3 loop: CASSLGDRGIQETQYF. The CDR3 DNA sequence: TGTGCCAGCAGCTTAGGGGACAGGGGGATTCAAGAGACCCAGTACTTC.